Here is one T cell receptor (beta chain) with its context. Original processing methods: Nucleated cell number was recorded as an estimate derived from reference gene primer amplification. Repertoires were generated with immunoSEQ multiplex PCR, while TCRdb's copy carries only in-frame clones and drops some. That table gives V, J and clone size, and the DNA gave D and trimming. The sample carries 150,000 to 200,000 clones, around 80% recorded once. This specimen belongs to a study of blood T cell repertoires in COVID-19. V was shortened by 4 bases and J by 6 bases, with 11 bases between the two germline ends. In germline, CDR1 is SGHRS, CDR2 YFSETQ. The CDR3 contains 13 residues.

The sequence was obtained from a man aged 40-49 years who had recovered from COVID-19. This chain joins TRBV5-1 and TRBJ2-1; D is undetermined. Specimen: PBMCs or T cells enriched from blood (not recorded which). DNA of the CDR3: TGCGCCAGCAGCGGGCTGAATGGCAATGAGCAGTTCTTC. Translated, it gives CASSGLNGNEQFF. Drawing the rest from reference TRBV5-1 and TRBJ2-1, the complete variable domain is KAGVTQTPRYLIKTRGQQVTLSCSPISGHRSVSWYQQTPGQGLQFLFEYFSETQRNKGNFPGRFSGRQFSNSRSEMNVSTLELGDSALYLCASSGLNGNEQFFGPGTRLTVL.